Listed below are T cell receptor beta chains from one sample, sequenced in a study of T cell repertoires in cytomegalovirus infection. TCRdb analysed the reads with MiXCR anew, one entry per CDR3 protein. There are fewer than 350,000 distinct CDR3 sequences in the sample; over 7.5% occur only once, and 4.3% lies in the top ten. Material: PBMCs. Every receptor here comes from a human donor in good health (CMV status not recorded). Some clones in this sample may be carry-over from other donors' samples. Each CDR3 is given with its conserved first and last residue. A D gene is named only where the DNA matches it firmly. Clone size is not always given. Where it is, it says once, few, many or a class for expanded clones.

j_call d_call v_call clone_size cdr3_aa cdr3_nt
TRBJ2-7 TRBD1 TRBV15 NA CVTSRDRGPYEQYF TGTGTCACCAGCAGGGACAGGGGCCCCTACGAGCAGTACTTC
TRBJ2-2 NA TRBV7-2 many CASSFGQTTGELFF TGTGCCAGCAGCTTTGGACAGACCACCGGGGAGCTGTTTTTT
TRBJ2-2 NA TRBV6-1 few CASSYQAYTGELFF TGTGCCAGCAGCTACCAGGCCTACACCGGGGAGCTGTTTTTT
TRBJ1-2 NA TRBV9 NA CASSTGRVRGYTF TGTGCCAGCAGCACAGGACGGGTCCGAGGCTACACCTTC
TRBJ1-5 TRBD1 TRBV19 NA CASSMLQGASGQPQHF TGTGCCAGTAGTATGCTACAGGGGGCGAGTGGTCAGCCCCAGCATTTT
TRBJ2-2 NA TRBV7-3 NA CASSLVNTANTWELFF TGTGCCAGCAGCTTGGTTAACACTGCGAACACCTGGGAGCTGTTTTTT
TRBJ1-2 TRBD1 TRBV29-1 few CSVAAGGAVGYGYTF TGCAGCGTTGCGGCAGGGGGCGCGGTAGGCTATGGCTACACCTTC
TRBJ1-5 NA TRBV19 NA CASTQRNQPQHF TGTGCCAGTACCCAGCGCAATCAGCCCCAGCATTTT
TRBJ1-2 NA TRBV6-5 NA CASSYSSGENGYTF TGTGCCAGCAGTTATTCATCAGGGGAGAATGGCTACACCTTC
TRBJ1-4 NA TRBV7-9 NA CASRIQGKGTNEKLFF TGTGCCAGCCGTATACAGGGAAAGGGAACTAATGAAAAACTGTTTTTT
TRBJ2-4 TRBD1 TRBV12-3/TRBV12-4 NA CASCRRGTGGLIQYF TGTGCCAGCTGCCGGAGGGGGACAGGGGGCCTCATTCAGTACTTC
TRBJ1-5 TRBD1 TRBV6-8 few CASRGTGANNQPQHF TGTGCCAGCAGGGGGACAGGGGCTAACAATCAGCCCCAGCATTTT
TRBJ2-7 NA TRBV7-2 many CASSLYRVGEQYF TGTGCCAGCAGCTTATACAGGGTCGGCGAGCAGTACTTC
TRBJ2-5 TRBD1 TRBV12-3/TRBV12-4 NA CARAGTGRETQYF TGTGCCAGAGCCGGGACAGGGAGAGAGACCCAGTACTTC
TRBJ1-1 NA TRBV19 many CASSIGPFGHRENTEAFF TGTGCCAGTAGTATCGGTCCTTTCGGGCACAGGGAGAACACTGAAGCTTTCTTT
TRBJ1-4 TRBD1 TRBV7-4 NA CASSLGTGDNEKLFF TGTGCCAGCAGCTTAGGAACAGGGGATAATGAAAAACTGTTTTTT
TRBJ2-3 TRBD2 TRBV7-2 NA CASSLWVMGGRAGDTQYF TGTGCCAGCAGCTTATGGGTCATGGGCGGGAGGGCTGGGGATACGCAGTATTTT
TRBJ2-7 NA TRBV7-2 many CASSRIDRLLQYF TGTGCCAGCAGCCGAATTGACCGCTTATTGCAGTACTTC
TRBJ2-7 NA TRBV7-6 NA CASSARRQDEQYF TGTGCCAGCAGCGCTAGGAGACAGGACGAGCAGTACTTC
TRBJ1-5 TRBD1 TRBV20-1 NA CSARAPGQGAGQPQHF TGCAGTGCTAGGGCCCCGGGACAGGGGGCCGGTCAGCCCCAGCATTTT
TRBJ2-7 NA TRBV7-2 many CASSPRTSSYEQYF TGTGCCAGCAGCCCCCGAACTAGCAGCTACGAGCAGTACTTC
TRBJ2-3 TRBD1 TRBV9 few CASSTDRGNPQYF TGTGCCAGCAGCACGGACAGGGGTAACCCGCAGTATTTT
TRBJ2-2 NA TRBV5-4 NA CASSPGLINTGELFF TGTGCCAGCAGCCCCGGACTTATTAACACCGGGGAGCTGTTTTTT
TRBJ2-1 TRBD2 TRBV7-2 many CASSLGGSLNNEQFF TGTGCCAGCAGCTTAGGCGGGAGTCTGAACAATGAGCAGTTCTTC
TRBJ1-4 TRBD1 TRBV7-8 many CASSPYGTGGEKLFF TGTGCCAGCAGCCCTTATGGGACAGGGGGTGAAAAACTGTTTTTT
TRBJ1-2 NA TRBV30 NA CAWTTSMTYYGYTF TGTGCCTGGACAACCTCCATGACCTACTATGGCTACACCTTC
TRBJ2-5 TRBD1 TRBV7-2 NA CASSQPQDRVWETQYF TGTGCCAGCAGCCAGCCCCAGGACAGGGTCTGGGAGACCCAGTACTTC
TRBJ1-4 TRBD1 TRBV7-9 many CASSLSQGANEKLFF TGTGCCAGCAGCTTATCACAGGGGGCTAATGAAAAACTGTTTTTT
TRBJ1-2 TRBD1 TRBV7-4 many CASSHRGRDYGYTF TGTGCCAGCAGCCACAGGGGGCGCGATTATGGCTACACCTTC
TRBJ1-5 NA TRBV6-2/TRBV6-3 NA CASTPSGSYSNQPQHF TGTGCCAGCACCCCCTCGGGTAGTTATAGCAATCAGCCCCAGCATTTT
TRBJ2-7 TRBD1 TRBV12-3/TRBV12-4 few CASSLGQGSNEQYF TGTGCCAGCAGTCTCGGACAGGGATCTAACGAGCAGTACTTC
TRBJ1-1 NA TRBV10-3 few CAIRDSVEAFF TGTGCCATCAGGGACAGCGTGGAAGCTTTCTTT
TRBJ2-7 NA TRBV7-3 few CASSVRDGPYEQYF TGTGCCAGCAGCGTCCGGGACGGCCCGTACGAGCAGTACTTC
TRBJ2-7 TRBD2 TRBV7-2 many CASSLEALGRTYEQYF TGTGCCAGCAGCTTAGAGGCACTCGGGAGGACCTACGAGCAGTACTTC
TRBJ2-2 NA TRBV2 NA CASSEYWAGELFF TGTGCCAGCAGTGAATATTGGGCCGGGGAGCTGTTTTTT
TRBJ1-1 NA TRBV7-2 many CASSLVADKAFF TGTGCCAGCAGCTTAGTCGCAGATAAAGCTTTCTTT
TRBJ1-5 TRBD1 TRBV7-6 many CASSLQAETGINQPQHF TGTGCCAGCAGCTTACAGGCCGAGACAGGGATCAATCAGCCCCAGCATTTT
TRBJ1-2 TRBD1 TRBV20-1 few CSARFQGAGGYTF TGCAGTGCTAGATTTCAGGGGGCGGGAGGCTACACCTTC
TRBJ1-1 NA TRBV19 NA CASSIDGRGATEAFF TGTGCCAGTAGTATAGATGGCAGGGGTGCCACTGAAGCTTTCTTT
TRBJ1-6 NA TRBV10-3 NA CAIQQAQSYNSPLHF TGTGCCATCCAACAGGCCCAATCCTATAATTCACCCCTCCACTTT
TRBJ2-7 TRBD2 TRBV6-8 NA CASSPPTGGPKQYF TGTGCCAGCAGTCCCCCAACGGGAGGGCCTAAGCAGTACTTC
TRBJ1-4 TRBD1 TRBV5-1 few CASSLKQSTGTNEKLFF TGCGCCAGCAGCTTGAAACAATCGACAGGGACTAATGAAAAACTGTTTTTT
TRBJ2-3 TRBD2 TRBV7-2 many CASSLAVAGGPTDTQYF TGTGCCAGCAGCTTAGCGGTAGCGGGAGGGCCCACAGATACGCAGTATTTT
TRBJ2-5 NA TRBV11-2 NA CASNMMGHQETQYF TGTGCCAGCAACATGATGGGGCACCAAGAGACCCAGTACTTC
TRBJ2-5 NA TRBV7-2 NA CASSAQRGFQETQYF TGTGCCAGCAGCGCCCAAAGGGGATTCCAAGAGACCCAGTACTTC
TRBJ1-6 TRBD1 TRBV12-3/TRBV12-4 few CASSRQGAPDYNSPLHF TGTGCCAGCAGTCGACAGGGGGCACCGGACTATAATTCACCCCTCCACTTT
TRBJ2-5 NA TRBV11-2 NA CASSLAGQRGSQETQYF TGTGCCAGCAGCTTAGCCGGTCAGAGGGGCTCCCAAGAGACCCAGTACTTC
TRBJ1-1 NA TRBV4-3 NA CASSQEPRVPAENPEAFF TGCGCCAGCAGCCAAGAGCCCAGAGTTCCAGCCGAGAATCCTGAAGCTTTCTTT
TRBJ2-1 NA TRBV24-1 NA CATSDPRFESYNEQFF TGTGCCACCAGTGATCCCCGTTTTGAATCCTACAATGAGCAGTTCTTC
TRBJ2-2 NA TRBV7-2 NA CASSLDIGKGELFF TGTGCCAGCAGCTTAGATATAGGGAAGGGGGAGCTGTTTTTT
TRBJ2-7 NA TRBV7-2 many CASSPSDGYEQYF TGTGCCAGCAGCCCCAGCGACGGATACGAGCAGTACTTC
TRBJ1-4 NA TRBV19 few CATQHAHSPSTNEKLFF TGTGCCACCCAACACGCCCATAGTCCATCAACTAATGAAAAACTGTTTTTT
TRBJ1-1 TRBD1 TRBV6-1 few CASSGRQGVEAFF TGTGCCAGCAGTGGCAGACAGGGCGTTGAAGCTTTCTTT